The entry that follows covers one TCR beta chain sequence. CDR1 and CDR2 (germline): MNHEY, SVGEGT. CDR3 length equals 16 residues. V lost 3 bases and J 2 bases, leaving 14 bases between the germline ends. Generated by immunoSEQ multiplex PCR, the TCRdb table keeps only in-frame clones and is missing some. This sample yields 200,000 or so clones, of which approximately 82% are seen a single time; around 6.9% belongs to the top ten. The entry originates in a study of blood T cell repertoires in COVID-19. Study-wide background: Nucleic acid was either cDNA or gDNA, and it came from T cells, B-cell-depleted T cells, or PBMCs.

The chain is built from TRBV6-2 or TRBV6-3 and TRBJ1-5; a weak D match, TRBD1 (5 bases). This sequence was found in a human donor with acute or convalescent COVID-19. The donor label of this sample is uncertain. Sequencing was performed on peripheral blood. The CDR3 DNA reads as TGTGCCAGCAGTTATCGGACACCCTCAGGCAATCAGCCCCAGCATTTT. Translation: CASSYRTPSGNQPQHF.